This T cell receptor beta chain is from a study of OX40 agonist ivuxolimab in advanced cancers. On the study more broadly: Dose-escalation cases comprised hepatocellular carcinoma, melanoma, renal cell or head and neck cancer. Study-level findings and limits: Low normalized T-cell clonal expansion was additionally recorded for some nonresponders.

A word on this clone: Its antigen is as yet unknown.

This CDR3 is built from 14 residues. In germline, CDR1 is MDHEN, CDR2 SYDVKM. Repertoires were generated with immunoSEQ multiplex PCR, while TCRdb's copy carries only in-frame clones and drops some. Of under 20,000 clones listed, about 89% were seen once; the top ten hold 30% to 40%. The genes are TRBV28 and TRBJ2-5; 7 bases align to TRBD2. With the DNA end fitting TRBJ2-7 better, the J assignment may be wrong. The material was CD4+ or CD8+ T cells sorted from blood, obtained in a trial of the OX40 agonist ivuxolimab. This sequence was found in an adult with an advanced solid tumor such as melanoma, head and neck, liver or kidney cancer. CDR3 loop: CASSRLAEIYEQYF. CDR3 in DNA: TGTGCCAGCAGTCGGCTAGCGGAGATCTACGAGCAGTACTTC.